This TCR beta chain is from a study of blood T cell repertoires in COVID-19. Study details: The study drew acute and convalescent COVID-19 samples from the United States, Italy and Spain.

Clones were read by immunoSEQ multiplex PCR, and TCRdb kept only the in-frame ones, dropping some. Among 52,000 or so clones listed, about 91% were seen once. CDR1 is SNHLY and CDR2 is FYNNEI in the germline V gene. The CDR3 extends over 15 amino acids. The trim removed 5 bases at V and 3 bases at J, leaving 8 bases unmatched. The clonotype was recovered from a man aged 40-55 years with COVID-19, enrolled during active disease. The rearrangement joins TRBV2 to TRBJ1-2; 8 bases align to TRBD1. The sample was peripheral blood. CDR3 loop: CASSTRTGSDYGYTF. In DNA form, the CDR3 reads TGTGCCAGCAGTACCCGGACAGGGTCCGACTATGGCTACACCTTC.